Below, 9 T cell receptor beta chains from the same sample are listed, as sequenced in a study of blood T cell repertoires in COVID-19. The method was immunoSEQ multiplex PCR; TCRdb's version includes in-frame clones alone and lacks a portion of them. Of 350,000 to 450,000 clones listed, about 88% are singletons. The sample consisted of PBMCs or T cells enriched from blood (not recorded which). These receptor sequences come from a woman aged 18-29 years who had been exposed to COVID-19.

The chain is built from TRBV11-3 and TRBJ2-3; D is undetermined. V gave up 5 bases and J gave up 0 bases, with 24 bases separating them. The CDR3 has 19 residues. The germline CDR1 and CDR2 sequences are SGHNT and YENEEA. The CDR3 here is CASSRPPTSQITSTDTQYF. The CDR3 region has the DNA TGTGCCAGCAGCCGACCTCCTACTTCACAGATAACTAGCACAGATACGCAGTATTTT.

The chain uses TRBV5-5 and TRBJ1-1, with unresolved D. In germline, CDR1 is SGHKS, CDR2 YYEKEE (reference sequence). CDR3 length: 14 amino acids. V gave up 0 bases and J gave up 0 bases, with 6 bases separating them. The CDR3 coding sequence is TGTGCCAGCAGCTTGGCAGTTATGAACACTGAAGCTTTCTTT. This gives the protein CASSLAVMNTEAFF.

This clone was seen only a few times. The chain combines TRBV11-2 with TRBJ1-2; D is unclear. CDR3 size: 13 residues. V was trimmed by 5 bases and J by 8 bases, leaving 15 bases between them. The germline V gene encodes CDR1 SGHAT and CDR2 FQNNGV. CDR3 DNA: TGTGCCAGCAGCCAGGCCGGGGAACGGGGCTACACCTTC. This gives the protein CASSQAGERGYTF.

J is TRBJ2-7 and V is TRBV7-9; perhaps TRBD1 as D (5 bases). Germline CDR1 SEHNR, CDR2 FQNEAQ (reference sequence). This CDR3 region has 14 residues. Trimming cost V 4 bases and J 4 bases, with 14 bases left between them. CDR3 sequence reads: CASSSEAGIYEQYF. DNA for the CDR3: TGTGCCAGCAGCTCCGAGGCAGGGATTTACGAGCAGTACTTC.

This clone was observed a single time. The rearrangement joins TRBV2 to TRBJ2-7; no reliable D call. Trimming took 8 bases from V and 3 from J, leaving 17 bases between them. This CDR3 region has 14 residues. Germline V gives CDR1 SNHLY, CDR2 FYNNEI. The CDR3 DNA is TGTGCCAGCTGCCTGGTGGCGGAGCTCTACGAGCAGTACTTC. Protein product: CASCLVAELYEQYF. Complete variable domain (other parts from reference TRBV2 and TRBJ2-7): EPEVTQTPSHQVTQMGQEVILRCVPISNHLYFYWYRQILGQKVEFLVSFYNNEISEKSEIFDDQFSVERPDGSNFTLKIRSTKLEDSAMYFCASCLVAELYEQYFGPGTRLTVT.

Notes on this clone: This sample includes further DNA sequences coding for the same CDR3. CDR3 DNA sequence: TGTGCCAGCTCATCGTTCGGACAGGTTAACTATGGCTACACCTTC. This sequence encodes CASSSFGQVNYGYTF. The chain links TRBV18 to TRBJ1-2; 7 bases map to TRBD1. V gave up 5 bases and J gave up 1 base; unmatched junction bases: 7. Germline V gene lookup returns CDR1 KGHSH and CDR2 LQKENI. This CDR3 is built from 15 residues.

The rearrangement joins TRBV5-1 to TRBJ2-3, with D perhaps matching TRBD2 (5 bases). Germline values: CDR1 SGHRS, CDR2 YFSETQ. Trimming shortened V by 4 bases and J by 0 bases, and 12 bases separated the two germline ends. The CDR3 spans 15 residues. In DNA form, the CDR3 reads TGCGCCAGCAGCGAGGAGGATCCTAGCACAGATACGCAGTATTTT. As protein: CASSEEDPSTDTQYF. The whole variable domain, filled in from reference TRBV5-1 and TRBJ2-3, reads KAGVTQTPRYLIKTRGQQVTLSCSPISGHRSVSWYQQTPGQGLQFLFEYFSETQRNKGNFPGRFSGRQFSNSRSEMNVSTLELGDSALYLCASSEEDPSTDTQYFGPGTRLTVL.

This clone was detected many times. The V call is TRBV6-5, the J call TRBJ1-2, with D possibly being TRBD1 (6 bases). Germline V gene data show CDR1 as MNHEY and CDR2 as SVGAGI. The V gene lost 5 bases and the J gene lost 6 bases, with 13 bases spanning the gap. The CDR3 runs to 13 residues. The CDR3 loop is CASSHRQEDGYTF. CDR3 sequence (DNA): TGTGCCAGCAGTCATCGACAGGAGGATGGCTACACCTTC.

Only a few counts were recorded for this clone. The chain has TRBV5-1 and TRBJ1-1, with TRBD1 matching over 8 bases. The V gene's germline CDR1 is SGHRS and CDR2 YFSETQ. V was pared by 4 bases and J by 1 base, with 6 bases of the junction left unmatched. This CDR3 contains 15 residues. The CDR3 DNA is TGCGCCAGCAGCCCTTCAGGGACAGGGAACACTGAAGCTTTCTTT. Encoded protein: CASSPSGTGNTEAFF.